The 19 T cell receptor beta chains presented below share a single source sample, sequenced in a study of cytomegalovirus exposure and HLA in healthy donors. PCR employed 60 Vbeta and 13 Jbeta primers. The data were produced by immunoSEQ multiplex PCR, yet TCRdb's version contains in-frame clones alone and is incomplete. The sample comprises 90,000 to 130,000 clones, 75% to 85% of which are singletons, and under 3% rests with the top ten. The sequenced sample consisted of PBMCs. The receptors stem from a woman aged 18-29 years in good health and CMV-seropositive.

This clone was seen a handful of times. The V call is TRBV2, the J call TRBJ1-1, with 9 bases fitting TRBD1. Germline CDR1 is SNHLY and CDR2 is FYNNEI. The CDR3 runs 14 residues. Trimming at V came to 6 bases and at J to 3 bases, leaving 5 bases not matched to a gene. This chain's CDR3 is CASRYRGQYTEAFF. Here the CDR3 DNA reads TGTGCCAGCAGATACAGGGGGCAGTACACTGAAGCTTTCTTT.

The chain links TRBV19 to TRBJ1-4, with D possibly TRBD1 on 6 matching bases. The germline CDR1 and CDR2 sequences are LNHDA and SQIVND (reference sequence). The V end lost 5 bases, the J end lost 7 bases, and 11 bases lay between the germline ends. The CDR3 totals 13 residues. CDR3 in amino acids: CASSDRLGEKLFF. DNA of the CDR3: TGTGCCAGTAGTGACAGGTTGGGTGAAAAACTGTTTTTT. The full variable domain, rest sourced from reference TRBV19 and TRBJ1-4, is DGGITQSPKYLFRKEGQNVTLSCEQNLNHDAMYWYRQDPGQGLRLIYYSQIVNDFQKGDIAEGYSVSREKKESFPLTVTSAQKNPTAFYLCASSDRLGEKLFFGSGTQLSVL.

This clone turned up a few times. The CDR3 spells CASSREGTNYGYTF. The DNA of the CDR3 is TGTGCCAGTAGTAGGGAGGGGACTAACTATGGCTACACCTTC. The J gene is TRBJ1-2, the V gene TRBV19; D is perhaps TRBD1 (5 bases). Germline V lookup: CDR1 LNHDA, CDR2 SQIVND (reference sequence). V was shortened by 4 bases and J by 0 bases, with 9 bases between the two germline ends. The CDR3 is made up of 14 amino acids.

The chain recombines TRBV4-1 with TRBJ2-5; a weak D match, TRBD2 (6 bases). Germline assignment: CDR1 MGHRA and CDR2 YSYEKL. CDR3 length: 14 residues. V gave up 0 bases and J gave up 9 bases, with 14 bases separating them. CDR3 sequence: CASSQEGRDFAQYF. In DNA form, the CDR3 reads TGCGCCAGCAGCCAAGAAGGGCGGGACTTTGCCCAGTACTTC.

The chain employs TRBV30 and TRBJ2-4; 7 positions agree with TRBD1. Germline trimming cut 2 bases from V and 6 bases from J; bases unmatched to any gene: 7. Germline V gene sequence: CDR1 GTSNPN, CDR2 SVGIG (reference sequence). The CDR3 contains 14 residues. This CDR3 is CAWSNRDSLNIQYF. CDR3 DNA sequence: TGTGCCTGGAGTAACCGGGACAGCTTAAACATTCAGTACTTC.

V usage is TRBV7-2 and J usage is TRBJ2-7; D unresolved. From germline, CDR1 is SGHTA and CDR2 FQGNSA. Trimming left V 3 bases short and J 6 bases short, with 15 bases between. CDR3 length equals 14 residues. This CDR3 is CASSFISESGEQYF. The CDR3 region has the DNA TGTGCCAGCAGCTTCATTTCGGAGTCGGGCGAGCAGTACTTC.

The V call is TRBV19, the J call TRBJ2-3; possible D gene TRBD2, 6 bases. The CDR3 runs to 14 residues. V lost 6 bases, J lost 4 bases, and 14 bases lay in between. Germline V CDR1 and CDR2: LNHDA, SQIVND (reference sequence). This CDR3 reads CASRTRFGSDTQYF. CDR3 nucleotide sequence: TGTGCCAGTAGGACTAGATTTGGGTCAGATACGCAGTATTTT.

This clone was observed a handful of times. The CDR3 loop reads CASSVGRGGNQPQHF. CDR3 in DNA: TGTGCCAGCAGCGTCGGCAGGGGAGGCAATCAGCCCCAGCATTTT. V is TRBV9 and J is TRBJ1-5; a weak D match, TRBD1 (6 bases). Germline V gives CDR1 SGDLS, CDR2 YYNGEE. V was cut by 2 bases and J by 2 bases, with 11 bases left in between. CDR3 length: 15 amino acids.

This rearrangement joins TRBV6-1 to TRBJ1-1, with unresolved D. V lost 2 bases and J lost 8, with 9 bases in between. The CDR3 is 12 residues long. Germline CDR1 reads MNHNS; CDR2 reads SASEGT. The CDR3 DNA sequence: TGTGCCAGCAGTGAATTGGGCGGGGAAGCTTTCTTT. Amino acid sequence: CASSELGGEAFF.

The CDR3 spells CASSQEGVGNQPQHF. In DNA, the CDR3 is TGTGCCAGCAGCCAAGAAGGGGTAGGCAATCAGCCCCAGCATTTT. The chain recombines TRBV16 with TRBJ1-5, with a tentative D call TRBD1 (5 bases). V lost 2 bases, J lost 2 bases, and 10 bases lay in between. The CDR3 length is 15 residues. Germline V gene lookup returns CDR1 KGHSY and CDR2 FQNENV.

The rearrangement links TRBV4-1 to TRBJ2-1; D is perhaps TRBD1 (5 bases). Trimming cost V 5 bases and J 6 bases, with 8 bases left between them. The CDR3 length is 12 residues. The germline V gene encodes CDR1 MGHRA and CDR2 YSYEKL. CDR3 amino acids: CASSAQGNEQFF. The CDR3 DNA reads as TGCGCCAGCAGCGCGCAGGGCAATGAGCAGTTCTTC.

The J gene is TRBJ1-2, the V gene TRBV7-9; 7 nucleotides align to TRBD1. Unmatched junction bases numbered 12, after V lost 6 bases and J lost 5 bases. Germline V CDR1 and CDR2: SEHNR, FQNEAQ (reference sequence). This CDR3 has 15 amino acids. The CDR3 sequence is CASRDRKAGDYGYTF. DNA for the CDR3: TGTGCCAGCAGGGACAGGAAAGCGGGGGATTATGGCTACACCTTC.

The chain recombines TRBV27 with TRBJ2-5, with a tentative D call TRBD2 (6 bases). CDR1 and CDR2 (germline): MNHEY, SMNVEV (reference sequence). V gave up 5 bases and J gave up 2 bases, with 18 bases separating them. This CDR3 comprises 16 residues. This chain's CDR3 is CASSPLSGWEQETQYF. CDR3 sequence (DNA): TGTGCCAGCAGTCCGCTAAGCGGGTGGGAGCAAGAGACCCAGTACTTC.

The chain combines TRBV11-2 with TRBJ2-7; D is perhaps TRBD1 (6 bases). Germline CDR1 and CDR2: SGHAT and FQNNGV. Trimming shortened V by 1 base and J by 0 bases, and 10 bases separated the two germline ends. The CDR3 runs to 15 residues. CDR3 bases: TGTGCCAGCAGCTTAGTACAGGGCCGCTCCTACGAGCAGTACTTC. Its protein is CASSLVQGRSYEQYF.

This chain joins TRBV6-5 and TRBJ1-1, with D perhaps matching TRBD1 (6 bases). Germline values: CDR1 MNHEY, CDR2 SVGAGI. Trimming cost V 6 bases and J 5 bases, with 10 bases left between them. The CDR3 extends over 12 amino acids. The CDR3 nucleotides are TGTGCCAGCAGAAGGGGGAATACTGAAGCTTTCTTT. This gives the protein CASRRGNTEAFF.

This rearrangement joins TRBV6-1 to TRBJ2-6; D remains unclear. Germline CDR1 and CDR2: MNHNS and SASEGT. This CDR3 spans 13 amino acids. The V end lost 10 bases, the J end lost 2 bases, and 9 bases lay between the germline ends. The CDR3 nucleotides are TGTGCCACCTGGCTGGCTGGGGCCAACGTCCTGACTTTC. Protein product: CATWLAGANVLTF.

The J gene is TRBJ2-2, the V gene TRBV6-1; 7 bases fit TRBD1. The V and J ends lost 6 bases and 4 bases, in that order; junction bases with no gene match: 5. Germline assignment: CDR1 MNHNS and CDR2 SASEGT. The CDR3 has 14 residues. CDR3 sequence: CASSRDRFTGELFF. The CDR3 nucleotides read TGTGCCAGCAGCCGGGACAGATTCACCGGGGAGCTGTTTTTT.

This clone was seen once. The J gene is TRBJ1-1, the V gene TRBV13; no definite D call. The CDR3 is made up of 12 amino acids. Germline V CDR1 and CDR2: PRHDT, FYEKMQ (reference sequence). The ends were cut back, 3 bases at V and 7 bases at J, with 9 bases in the middle. The DNA for the CDR3 is TGTGCCAGCAGCTTTGCGCAGGTTGAAGCTTTCTTT. Residues: CASSFAQVEAFF.

This sequence joins TRBV9 and TRBJ2-5, with TRBD2 identical over 7 bases. The V gene end was trimmed by 0 bases and the J gene end by 5 bases; junction bases not matched to a gene: 7. The V gene's germline CDR1 is SGDLS and CDR2 YYNGEE. The CDR3 is 15 residues long. CDR3 coding DNA: TGTGCCAGCAGCGTAGCGCCTAGCGGATGGGAGACCCAGTACTTC. It translates to CASSVAPSGWETQYF.